These T cell receptor beta chains were read from a single sample in a study of Graves' ophthalmopathy and Graves' hyperthyroidism. TCRdb processed the multiplex PCR reads anew with MiXCR; each CDR3 protein has one entry. The sample contains 650,000 to 900,000 distinct CDR3 sequences, around 40% of which appear only once. The source material was peripheral blood. The receptors were gathered from an adult man with Graves' ophthalmopathy. The conserved cysteine and the conserved F or W are not part of the CDR3 here.

TRBV12-3/TRBV12-4	TRBJ1-1	ASSFGRGLAF
TRBV25-1	TRBJ2-2	ASSTLGGTNTGELF
TRBV6-1	TRBJ2-7	ASTAGGYEQY
TRBV29-1	TRBJ2-5	SVAPDSPQETQY
TRBV19	TRBJ2-7	ASSRTQGAAYEQY
TRBV7-8	TRBJ1-1	ASSLAANMNTEAF
TRBV5-5	TRBJ1-1	ASSLLQGYTEAF
TRBV19	TRBJ2-7	ASSIDGTVPYEQY
TRBV20-1	TRBJ1-5	SARRGVNQPQH
TRBV10-3	TRBJ2-7	ASAPRSGVYEQY
TRBV7-2	TRBJ2-7	ASSPGDGFYEQY
TRBV19	TRBJ2-5	ASSEAFGETQY
TRBV25-1	TRBJ1-2	ASSDRQGFYGYT
TRBV29-1	TRBJ1-1	SVEDGKKGIAEAF
TRBV6-2/TRBV6-3	TRBJ2-7	ASSLAGTGVEQY
TRBV7-9	TRBJ2-7	ASRASGGPSYEQY
TRBV9	TRBJ1-3	ASSARQGSSGNTIY
TRBV25-1	TRBJ1-1	ASSATGEGPTEAF
TRBV6-6	TRBJ2-2	ASSYGTGDNTGELF
TRBV10-3	TRBJ1-5	AISESYSNQPQH
TRBV25-1	TRBJ1-2	ASSESAGGERLITGYT